The 2 T cell receptor beta chains below come from one sample, sequenced in a study of blood T cell repertoires in COVID-19. This table comes from immunoSEQ multiplex PCR, and its TCRdb copy is limited to in-frame clones, with some not included. This table has roughly 400,000 clones, about nine tenths appearing once. Sequenced input: PBMCs or T cells enriched from blood (not recorded which). These receptors all come from a man between 18 and 29 years old who had recovered from COVID-19.

This sequence joins TRBV6-5 and TRBJ2-2; 9 bases match TRBD1. The CDR3 extends over 15 amino acids. Trimming removed 8 bases from V and 2 bases from J; junction bases left unmatched: 6. CDR1 is MNHEY and CDR2 is SVGAGI in the germline V gene. The CDR3 is CASGRQGGNTGELFF. The CDR3 nucleotides are TGTGCCAGCGGACGACAGGGGGGCAACACCGGGGAGCTGTTTTTT.

The J gene is TRBJ1-2, the V gene TRBV7-8, with 7 bases matching TRBD1. The CDR3 runs 15 residues. The trim removed 6 bases at V and 2 bases at J, leaving 9 bases unmatched. CDR1 is SGHVS, CDR2 FQNEAQ, per germline. Here the CDR3 reads CASRPRTGPNYGYTF. DNA of the CDR3: TGTGCCAGCAGACCACGGACAGGACCCAACTATGGCTACACCTTC.